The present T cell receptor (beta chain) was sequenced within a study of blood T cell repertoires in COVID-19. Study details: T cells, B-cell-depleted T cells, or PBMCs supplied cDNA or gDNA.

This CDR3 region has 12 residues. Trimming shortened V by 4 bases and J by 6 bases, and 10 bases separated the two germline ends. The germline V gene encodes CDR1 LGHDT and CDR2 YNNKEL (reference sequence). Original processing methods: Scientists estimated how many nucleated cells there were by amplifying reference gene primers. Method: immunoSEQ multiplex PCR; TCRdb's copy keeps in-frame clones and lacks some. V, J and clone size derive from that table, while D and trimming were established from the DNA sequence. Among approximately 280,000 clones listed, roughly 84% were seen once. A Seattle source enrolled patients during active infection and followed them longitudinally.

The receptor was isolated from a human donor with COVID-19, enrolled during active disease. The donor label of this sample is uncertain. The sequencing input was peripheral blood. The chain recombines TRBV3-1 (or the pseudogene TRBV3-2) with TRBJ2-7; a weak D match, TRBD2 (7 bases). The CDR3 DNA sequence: TGTGCCAGCAGCCGGGGGGGGCTCGAGCAGTACTTC. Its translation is CASSRGGLEQYF.